These 10 T cell receptor beta chains came from one sample sequenced in a study of beta chain features in type 1 diabetes. The isolated RNA, all of it, was reverse transcribed, so expressed TCRB transcripts were what got sequenced. TCRdb's copy holds only in-frame clones and misses some; the assay was immunoSEQ multiplex PCR. The sample holds about 150,000 clones, over 9.5% seen once. The sequencing sample was made of naive CD4+ T cells from blood. All receptors derive from a young man in good health.

The rearrangement links TRBV10-3 to TRBJ2-1; the D gene is possibly TRBD1 (6 bases). Trimming shortened V by 4 bases and J by 9 bases, and 16 bases separated the two germline ends. CDR1 and CDR2 from the germline V gene are ENHRY and SYGVKD. The CDR3 runs 14 residues. The CDR3 protein is CAISAQGPGSEQFF. Written as DNA, the CDR3 is TGTGCCATCAGTGCACAGGGTCCAGGCTCTGAGCAGTTCTTC.

This clone was counted a few times. The V call is TRBV28, the J call TRBJ2-1; D may be TRBD1 (6 bases). With 5 bases removed from V and 8 bases from J, the gap between germline ends came to 10 bases. Germline CDR1 MDHEN, CDR2 SYDVKM. The CDR3 consists of 12 residues. The DNA of the CDR3 is TGTGCCAGCAGTCTCAGGGGCGATGAGCAGTTCTTC. Protein: CASSLRGDEQFF.

This chain uses TRBV6-5 with TRBJ2-3, with D perhaps TRBD1 (5 bases). Germline V gene lookup returns CDR1 MNHEY and CDR2 SVGAGI. V gave up 6 bases and J gave up 3 bases, with 10 bases separating them. This CDR3 has 13 amino acids. The CDR3 sequence: CASRKRGTDTQYF. The CDR3 DNA follows: TGTGCCAGCAGAAAAAGGGGAACAGATACGCAGTATTTT.

This clone has at least ten counts. The chain recombines TRBV5-6 with TRBJ2-3; possible D gene TRBD2, 5 bases. V gave up 5 bases and J gave up 5 bases, with 12 bases separating them. Germline CDR1 and CDR2: SGHDT and YYEEEE. This CDR3 contains 13 residues. The CDR3 spells CASRARGGDTQYF. The CDR3 DNA sequence: TGTGCCAGCAGAGCTCGAGGAGGAGATACGCAGTATTTT.

CDR3 DNA: TGTGCCAGCAGCCCGACAGGGGCCACAGATACGCAGTATTTT. Amino acid sequence: CASSPTGATDTQYF. The chain carries TRBV7-3 and TRBJ2-3; 8 nucleotides line up with TRBD1. V gave up 5 bases and J gave up 2 bases; unmatched junction bases: 3. The V gene's germline CDR1 is SGHTA and CDR2 FQGTGA. This CDR3 region has 14 residues.

V gene TRBV4-3 combines with J gene TRBJ2-2; D is undetermined. Trimming took 8 bases from V and 0 from J, leaving 10 bases between them. In germline, CDR1 is LGHNA, CDR2 YSLEER. This CDR3 region has 14 residues. CDR3 sequence: CASRRVPNTGELFF. The CDR3 bases are TGCGCCAGCCGGAGAGTTCCGAACACCGGGGAGCTGTTTTTT.

This clone was observed a handful of times. The chain has TRBV7-9 and TRBJ1-4, with 10 bases aligning to TRBD1. The CDR3 is 14 residues long. Germline V gene lookup returns CDR1 SEHNR and CDR2 FQNEAQ (reference sequence). J lost 8 bases, V lost 4 bases, and 4 bases had no gene match. The CDR3 region is CASSWGQGREKLFF. The CDR3 region has the DNA TGTGCCAGCAGCTGGGGACAGGGGCGGGAAAAACTGTTTTTT.

The genes are TRBV7-2 and TRBJ2-5, with TRBD2 matching 9 bases. V dropped 1 base and J dropped 4; count of bases not matched to a gene: 4. The germline V gene encodes CDR1 SGHTA and CDR2 FQGNSA. The CDR3 extends over 15 amino acids. CDR3 DNA sequence: TGTGCCAGCAGCTTAGTGCTTAGCGGGGGAGAGACCCAGTACTTC. The encoded protein is CASSLVLSGGETQYF. The full variable domain, in which reference TRBV7-2 and TRBJ2-5 provide the parts outside the CDR3, is GAGVSQSPSNKVTEKGKDVELRCDPISGHTALYWYRQSLGQGLEFLIYFQGNSAPDKSGLPSDRFSAERTGGSVSTLTIQRTQQEDSAVYLCASSLVLSGGETQYFGPGTRLLVL.

The genes are TRBV30 and TRBJ1-4; 7 bases line up with TRBD1. The CDR3 has 13 amino acids. Germline V CDR1 and CDR2: GTSNPN, SVGIG (reference sequence). The ends lost 4 bases at V and 7 bases at J; junction bases unmatched: 6. This CDR3 is CAWNGQGGEKLFF. For the CDR3, the DNA is TGTGCCTGGAATGGTCAGGGGGGTGAAAAACTGTTTTTT.

This clone was detected only a few times. The V gene is TRBV6-5, the J gene TRBJ2-7; TRBD1 agrees at 8 bases. With 3 bases clipped from V and 2 bases from J, the junction kept 9 bases outside the gene matches. The CDR3 is made up of 16 amino acids. CDR1 is MNHEY and CDR2 is SVGAGI in the germline V gene. The CDR3 DNA sequence: TGTGCCAGCAGTTATTCAGTTCCGGACAGGGCCTACGAGCAGTACTTC. Its protein product is CASSYSVPDRAYEQYF.